This T cell receptor beta chain was found in a study of beta chain features in type 1 diabetes. A few counts support this clone. Its antigen remains unidentified. Expressed TCRB transcripts were sequenced because the isolated RNA had all been reverse transcribed beforehand. Assay: immunoSEQ multiplex PCR; the TCRdb copy retains only in-frame clones and omits some. The profile covers under 300,000 clones, with 27% appearing a single time and around 4% taken by the ten largest. Germline V lookup: CDR1 SEHNR, CDR2 FQNEAQ (reference sequence). The V gene lost 5 bases and the J gene lost 6 bases, with 13 bases spanning the gap. The CDR3 has 13 amino acids. The study's findings and limits: Possible PCR preference for shorter templates applied equally to patients and controls. The naive, central memory and Treg TCRB repertoires of patients appeared to be more similar to one another than those of healthy donors.

Sequencing used central memory CD4+ T cells from blood. The chain employs TRBV7-9 and TRBJ1-1; D is uncertain. The TCR originated in a man aged 25-45 years in good health. The CDR3 DNA reads TGTGCCAGCAGCCAAGGACCCGAAGCTGAAGCTTTCTTT. It encodes CASSQGPEAEAFF.